This TCR beta chain was recorded in a study of shared clonotypes between healthy human individuals. The study's findings and limits: Measured sharing among donors was expected to vary with sequencing depth.

Concerning this clone: What it recognizes is unknown.

The run depth of the assay was deep. The table came from immunoSEQ multiplex PCR; TCRdb's copy has only in-frame clones and leaves some out. The sample lists more than 1,200,000 clones; roughly 98.5% were seen once. This receptor was identified in a man in his thirties or forties in good health. The sample was naive CD4+ T cells sorted from blood. Subset meaning: CD45RA+ positively selected.

CDR3 loop: CASSPPVKANTGELFF. Here the CDR3 DNA reads TGTGCCAGCTCACCACCTGTCAAAGCGAACACCGGGGAGCTGTTTTTT. The chain recombines TRBV18 with TRBJ2-2; D is unclear. The CDR3 spans 16 residues. Germline CDR1 is KGHSH and CDR2 is LQKENI. V was cut by 0 bases and J by 0 bases, with 8 bases left in between.